Following are 9 T cell receptor beta chains from one sample sequenced in a study of radiation and T cells in renal cell carcinoma. Specified time point: baseline pretreatment blood. Documented treatment: 15 Gy SBRT to primary tumor, nephrectomy 4 weeks later. Measured with immunoSEQ multiplex PCR; TCRdb has only the in-frame clones, and not every one. There are tens of thousands of clones in the sample; 70% to 80% occur only once, and around 42% lies in the top ten. The sequences come from blood, collected from a patient whose treatment included radiotherapy and nephrectomy. Receptor source: a man between 60 and 75 years old with renal cell carcinoma.

The chain has TRBV15 and TRBJ2-7, with a tentative D call TRBD2 (5 bases). Germline V gene sequence: CDR1 LNHNV, CDR2 YYDKDF (reference sequence). This CDR3 region has 13 residues. Between the trimmed V and J ends, which lost 3 bases and 4 bases, there was a span of 10 bases. Here the CDR3 DNA reads TGTGCCACCAGCAGCTCGCGGACTTACGAGCAGTACTTC. Translating it yields CATSSSRTYEQYF.

A word on this clone: This specimen includes other DNA sequences encoding the same CDR3. The chain carries TRBV6-5 and TRBJ2-7, with 12 bases aligning to TRBD2. The CDR3 totals 13 residues. The germline gives CDR1 MNHEY, CDR2 SVGAGI. Trimming removed 11 bases from V and 3 bases from J; junction bases left unmatched: 5. The CDR3 DNA follows: TGTGCCGTTACTAGCGGGAGGAACTACGAGCAGTACTTC. Encoded protein: CAVTSGRNYEQYF.

The chain is built from TRBV14 and TRBJ1-1; 10 bases are shared with TRBD1. From germline, CDR1 is SGHDN and CDR2 FVKESK. Germline trimming cut 5 bases from V and 0 bases from J; bases unmatched to any gene: 0. This CDR3 spans 14 amino acids. The CDR3 region is CASSGTGVNTEAFF. CDR3 DNA: TGTGCCAGCAGCGGGACAGGGGTGAACACTGAAGCTTTCTTT.

CDR3 in DNA: TGTGCCAGCTCACCAGGAGCCGGGAACAGGGGGGACGAGCAGTACTTC. Amino acids: CASSPGAGNRGDEQYF. V and J are TRBV18 and TRBJ2-7, with 8 bases that match TRBD1. This CDR3 is built from 16 residues. Germline CDR1 reads KGHSH; CDR2 reads LQKENI. V trimming: 2 bases; J trimming: 5 bases; junction bases outside the gene matches: 11. The full variable domain, with the rest looked up from reference TRBV18 and TRBJ2-7, is NAGVMQNPRHLVRRRGQEARLRCSPMKGHSHVYWYRQLPEEGLKFMVYLQKENIIDESGMPKERFSAEFPKEGPSILRIQQVVRGDSAAYFCASSPGAGNRGDEQYFGPGTRLTVT.

V usage is TRBV9 and J usage is TRBJ2-2; TRBD2 matches at 13 bases. The CDR3 totals 16 residues. J lost 4 bases, V lost 2 bases, and 2 bases had no gene match. The germline V gene encodes CDR1 SGDLS and CDR2 YYNGEE. CDR3 protein: CASSVGLAGSTGELFF. Written as DNA, the CDR3 is TGTGCCAGCAGCGTGGGACTAGCGGGATCCACCGGGGAGCTGTTTTTT.

Concerning this clone itself: At one end the junction does not follow the germline gene, possibly because of a read error. V gene TRBV7-7 combines with J gene TRBJ2-5; D is possibly TRBD2 (5 bases). CDR3 length equals 16 residues. The germline V gene has CDR1 SSHAT and CDR2 FNYEAQ (reference sequence). As DNA, the CDR3 is TGTGCTAGCAGCGGATCTTCCGGGCCCTCCTTAGAGACCCAGTACTTC. Amino acids: CASSGSSGPSLETQYF. Variable domain in full (rest from reference TRBV7-7 and TRBJ2-5): GAGVSQSPRYKVTKRGQDVTLRCDPISSHATLYWYQQALGQGPEFLTYFNYEAQPDKSGLPSDRFSAERPEGSISTLTIQRTEQRDSAMYRCASSGSSGPSLETQYFGPGTRLLVL.

V is TRBV10-3 and J is TRBJ1-2; D is undetermined. The V and J ends lost 0 bases and 8 bases respectively, with 10 bases between them. The germline CDR1 and CDR2 sequences are ENHRY and SYGVKD. CDR3 length equals 13 residues. CDR3 region: CAISESPAEGYTF. The CDR3 DNA follows: TGTGCCATCAGTGAGTCCCCCGCGGAAGGCTACACCTTC.

This clone was counted a single time. The chain is built from TRBV19 and TRBJ2-5; D remains ambiguous. Trimming removed 2 bases at V and 4 bases at J, with 5 bases between. The germline gives CDR1 LNHDA, CDR2 SQIVND (reference sequence). The CDR3 has 12 residues. Here the CDR3 DNA reads TGTGCCAGTAGTATATTGGGAGAGACCCAGTACTTC. Protein: CASSILGETQYF. Drawing the rest from reference TRBV19 and TRBJ2-5, the complete variable domain is DGGITQSPKYLFRKEGQNVTLSCEQNLNHDAMYWYRQDPGQGLRLIYYSQIVNDFQKGDIAEGYSVSREKKESFPLTVTSAQKNPTAFYLCASSILGETQYFGPGTRLLVL.

This chain links TRBV19 with TRBJ2-1; D not resolved. Trimming pared 1 base from V and 5 bases from J, leaving 21 bases between. CDR3 length: 18 residues. CDR1 and CDR2 from the germline V gene are LNHDA and SQIVND (reference sequence). The CDR3 nucleotides are TGTGCCAGTAGTATAGTCTTCTTTGCGGCACCCGCGAACAATGAGCAGTTCTTC. Its protein product is CASSIVFFAAPANNEQFF.